The clone carrying this T cell receptor (beta chain) appeared a few times. Its target is unknown. The data stem from a study of blood T cells in healthy people across ages. Overall study results and limits: Shifts in expanded clonotypes may have been confounded by donor CMV status, which was unknown.

Trimming cost V 4 bases and J 10 bases, with 16 bases left between them. The CDR3 has 13 residues. From germline, CDR1 is LGHDT and CDR2 YNNKEL (reference sequence). Donor samples were obtained from healthy Caucasian individuals from Russia, aged 6 to 90. Researchers isolated at least 6 million PBMCs per sample. PCR was performed a second time for about 7 to 11 cycles using a sample-barcoded 5' primer and a J-beta primer mix. Every sample returned 2.5 million or more CDR3-containing paired-end reads. From the 5' RACE reads, TCRdb called clonotypes with MiXCR, one entry per CDR3 protein. The sample includes under 950,000 distinct CDR3 sequences, around a fifth of them seen just once.

The sequence was obtained from a man aged 65 to 85 in good health. What was sequenced was blood. This chain links TRBV3-1 with TRBJ1-1, with a weak D call TRBD1 (5 bases). The CDR3 spells CASSPSSGRTAFF. CDR3 sequence (DNA): TGTGCCAGCAGCCCCAGTTCGGGGCGTACAGCTTTCTTT. The variable domain in full, completed from reference TRBV3-1 and TRBJ1-1, reads DTAVSQTPKYLVTQMGNDKSIKCEQNLGHDTMYWYKQDSKKFLKIMFSYNNKELIINETVPNRFSPKSPDKAHLNLHINSLELGDSAVYFCASSPSSGRTAFFGQGTRLTVV.